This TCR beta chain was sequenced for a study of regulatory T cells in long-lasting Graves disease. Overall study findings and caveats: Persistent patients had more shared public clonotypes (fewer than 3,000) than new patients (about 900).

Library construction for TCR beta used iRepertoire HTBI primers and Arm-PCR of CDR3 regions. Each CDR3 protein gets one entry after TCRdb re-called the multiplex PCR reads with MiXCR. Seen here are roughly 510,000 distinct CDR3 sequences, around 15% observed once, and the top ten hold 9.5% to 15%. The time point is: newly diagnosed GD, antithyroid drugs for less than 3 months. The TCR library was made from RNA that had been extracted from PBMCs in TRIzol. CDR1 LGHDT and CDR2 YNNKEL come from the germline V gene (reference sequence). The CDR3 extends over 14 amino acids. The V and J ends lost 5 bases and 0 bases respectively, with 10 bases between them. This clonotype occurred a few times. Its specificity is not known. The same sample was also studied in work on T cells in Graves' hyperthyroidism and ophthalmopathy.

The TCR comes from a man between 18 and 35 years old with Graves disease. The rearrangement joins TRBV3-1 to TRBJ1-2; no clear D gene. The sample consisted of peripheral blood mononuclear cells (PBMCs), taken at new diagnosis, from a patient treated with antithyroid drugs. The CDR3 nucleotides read TGTGCCAGCAGCAAGGACCTAGCTAACTATGGCTACACCTTC. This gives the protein CASSKDLANYGYTF.